A selection of T cell receptor beta chains follows, all from one sample in a study of technical replicates of blood from a handful of donors. The table came from immunoSEQ multiplex PCR; TCRdb's copy has only in-frame clones and leaves some out. The table has 100,000 or so clones, around 96% seen once. The specimen was T cells isolated from PBMCs. These receptors all come from a human donor in good health. Each CDR3 is given with its conserved first and last residue. A D gene is named only where the DNA matches it firmly. Size is stated for part of the rows, as once, few or many counts, or as a class when the clone is expanded.

size: once
V: TRBV2
D: TRBD1
J: TRBJ2-1
DNA: TGTGCCAGCAGTGAAGCTCTCCACAGGGGCCATGAGCAGTTCTTC
CDR3: CASSEALHRGHEQFF

size: .
V: TRBV11-3
D: .
J: TRBJ1-2
DNA: TGTGCCAGCAGCTTAAACAGGGTGGGATATGGCTACACCTTC
CDR3: CASSLNRVGYGYTF

size: .
V: TRBV19
D: .
J: TRBJ1-1
DNA: TGTGCCATACGGACTCCACAGGGAAAGAACACTGAAGCTTTCTTT
CDR3: CAIRTPQGKNTEAFF

size: .
V: TRBV5-5
D: .
J: TRBJ2-1
DNA: TGTGCCAGCAGCTACAGGGACCTATCCTACAATGAGCAGTTCTTC
CDR3: CASSYRDLSYNEQFF

size: .
V: TRBV5-8
D: .
J: TRBJ1-5
DNA: TGTGCCAGCGCAATGTCCGGGTTCTGGAGCAATCAGCCCCAGCATTTT
CDR3: CASAMSGFWSNQPQHF

size: .
V: TRBV27
D: .
J: TRBJ2-1
DNA: TGTGCCAGCAGTTGGGGCTTCTCCTACAATGAGCAGTTCTTC
CDR3: CASSWGFSYNEQFF

size: .
V: TRBV7-3
D: TRBD1
J: TRBJ2-7
DNA: TGTGCCAGCAGCTTAAAAGCAGGGGACAGGGTAGCCTACGAGCAGTACTTC
CDR3: CASSLKAGDRVAYEQYF

size: .
V: TRBV6-5
D: TRBD2
J: TRBJ2-7
DNA: TGTGCCAGCAGGAACATGGGACTAGCTCACGAGCAGTACTTC
CDR3: CASRNMGLAHEQYF

size: once
V: TRBV4-1
D: TRBD1
J: TRBJ1-2
DNA: TGCGCCAGCAGTGAGACCGGGACAGACTATGGCTACACCTTC
CDR3: CASSETGTDYGYTF

size: .
V: TRBV5-4
D: .
J: TRBJ1-1
DNA: TGTGCCAGCAGCAGGGGCGGTCGGGAGGGGGGCACTGAAGCTTTCTTT
CDR3: CASSRGGREGGTEAFF

size: few
V: TRBV28
D: TRBD1
J: TRBJ2-7
DNA: TGTGCCAGCAGTTTACGGGACAGGGGTGGCTACGAGCAGTACTTC
CDR3: CASSLRDRGGYEQYF

size: .
V: TRBV15
D: TRBD1
J: TRBJ1-1
DNA: TGTGCCACCAGCAGTCGACAGGGGAACACTGAAGCTTTCTTT
CDR3: CATSSRQGNTEAFF

size: .
V: TRBV30
D: .
J: TRBJ2-5
DNA: TGTGCCTGGTCGAGTAGAGAGACCCAGTACTTC
CDR3: CAWSSRETQYF

size: few
V: TRBV28
D: TRBD1
J: TRBJ1-5
DNA: TGTGCCAGCAGTTTACGACAGGGAACGGCGCTCCGGCATTTT
CDR3: CASSLRQGTALRHF

size: .
V: TRBV13
D: TRBD2
J: TRBJ2-5
DNA: TGTGCCAGCAGCTTATGGAGTAGCGGGCTGGAGACCCAGTACTTC
CDR3: CASSLWSSGLETQYF

size: .
V: TRBV14
D: TRBD1
J: TRBJ2-5
DNA: TGTGCCAGCAGCCCACACGACAGGGTGGGCCAGTACTTC
CDR3: CASSPHDRVGQYF

size: .
V: TRBV30
D: .
J: TRBJ1-3
DNA: TGTGCCTGGAGTACAGGGCACTCTGGAAACACCATATATTTT
CDR3: CAWSTGHSGNTIYF

size: .
V: TRBV4-1
D: .
J: TRBJ2-7
DNA: TGCGCCAGCAGCTTTCTTTATCCGTACGAGCAGTACTTC
CDR3: CASSFLYPYEQYF

size: .
V: TRBV28
D: TRBD2
J: TRBJ2-3
DNA: TGTGCCACCCAAACTGCGGGGGGGACAGATACGCAGTATTTT
CDR3: CATQTAGGTDTQYF

size: .
V: TRBV7-3
D: .
J: TRBJ2-3
DNA: TGTGCCAGCAGCCAGGGTTCCACAGATACGCAGTATTTT
CDR3: CASSQGSTDTQYF

size: .
V: TRBV5-1
D: TRBD2
J: TRBJ2-1
DNA: TGCGCCAGCAGCATCGTAGGGTCTAGCGGCAATGAGCAGTTCTTC
CDR3: CASSIVGSSGNEQFF

size: .
V: TRBV7-2
D: TRBD1
J: TRBJ1-2
DNA: TGTGCCAGCAGCCGACGGACAGGGGGCGGTAACTATGGCTACACCTTC
CDR3: CASSRRTGGGNYGYTF

size: .
V: TRBV7-9
D: .
J: TRBJ1-3
DNA: TGTGCCAGCAGCCGGGTGGGAGACTCTGGAAACACCATATATTTT
CDR3: CASSRVGDSGNTIYF

size: .
V: TRBV18
D: TRBD1
J: TRBJ2-7
DNA: TGTGCCAGCTCACCACGGATAGGGGGCTTCTCTTACGAGCAGTACTTC
CDR3: CASSPRIGGFSYEQYF

size: .
V: TRBV2
D: .
J: TRBJ1-5
DNA: TGTGCCCGGTTAGCACCCCAGCATTTT
CDR3: CARLAPQHF

size: .
V: TRBV11-2
D: .
J: TRBJ2-1
DNA: TGTGCCAGCAGCCCGCTTACGGGCTCCTACAATGAGCAGTTCTTC
CDR3: CASSPLTGSYNEQFF

size: .
V: TRBV6-5
D: .
J: TRBJ2-7
DNA: TGTGCCAGCAGAGGAATTGGAGGCTCCTACGAGCAGTACTTC
CDR3: CASRGIGGSYEQYF

size: .
V: TRBV6-4
D: TRBD2
J: TRBJ2-2
DNA: TGTGCCAGCAGCCCAGCGGGGGGGAACACCGGGGAGCTGTTTTTT
CDR3: CASSPAGGNTGELFF

size: .
V: TRBV27
D: .
J: TRBJ2-7
DNA: TGTGCCAGCTTTTACTACGAGCAGTACTTC
CDR3: CASFYYEQYF

size: .
V: TRBV7-9
D: TRBD2
J: TRBJ2-1
DNA: TGTGCCAGCAGCTTAGGGACTAGCGGGGGACCTTACAATGAGCAGTTCTTC
CDR3: CASSLGTSGGPYNEQFF

size: .
V: TRBV5-4
D: .
J: TRBJ1-6
DNA: TGTGCCAGCACCATCGATTCTACAGAGAATTCACCCCTCCACTTT
CDR3: CASTIDSTENSPLHF